Following are 31 T cell receptor beta chains from one sample sequenced in a study of identical twins. TCRdb fed the 5' RACE reads into MiXCR, producing one record per CDR3 protein. The sample holds roughly 690,000 distinct CDR3 sequences, 5.5% to 6.5% seen once. Sequencing used naive T cells sorted from blood. These receptors were obtained from a young man in good health.

The rearrangement joins TRBV5-1 to TRBJ1-5; perhaps TRBD1 as D (5 bases). V was clipped by 0 bases and J by 6 bases, with 16 bases between them. Germline V gives CDR1 SGHRS, CDR2 YFSETQ. The CDR3 covers 16 residues. CDR3 coding DNA: TGCGCCAGCAGCTTGGACGGGGACGTGTGGAGTCAGCCCCAGCATTTT. Residues: CASSLDGDVWSQPQHF.

In this sample, this clonotype turned up many times. The V and J genes are TRBV27 and TRBJ2-7; weak D call: TRBD2 (5 bases). CDR1 and CDR2 (germline): MNHEY, SMNVEV (reference sequence). This CDR3 region has 12 residues. V was cut by 3 bases and J by 6 bases, with 9 bases left in between. The CDR3 DNA reads as TGTGCCAGCAGTTTTTCCGGAGGCGAGCAGTACGTC. This sequence encodes CASSFSGGEQYV.

This chain uses TRBV11-3 with TRBJ1-6, with a possible D match to TRBD1 (5 bases). CDR1 and CDR2 (germline): SGHNT, YENEEA. The V and J ends lost 6 bases and 4 bases respectively, with 16 bases between them. This CDR3 has 16 residues. The CDR3 nucleotides read TGTGCCAGCAGGTACACCGGGACGGAGTATAATTCACCCCTCCACTTT. Residues: CASRYTGTEYNSPLHF.

This clonotype came up many times. This sequence joins TRBV10-3 and TRBJ2-7; 10 bases are a match to TRBD2. This CDR3 has 12 amino acids. V was pared by 10 bases and J by 10 bases, with 10 bases of the junction left unmatched. Germline V lookup: CDR1 ENHRY, CDR2 SYGVKD. CDR3 nucleotides: TGTGCCACACTTGAGGCTAGCGGGAGCCAGTACTTC. This encodes CATLEASGSQYF.

This clonotype was detected only a few times. The chain has TRBV14 and TRBJ2-5; 7 bases align to TRBD2. With V trimmed by 4 bases and J by 3 bases, 5 bases remained unmatched. The CDR3 totals 14 residues. Germline V gene data show CDR1 as SGHDN and CDR2 as FVKESK. CDR3 DNA sequence: TGTGCCAGCAGCCCGTTTCGGGGGGAAGAGACCCAGTACTTC. Its protein is CASSPFRGEETQYF.

The gene calls are TRBV5-4 and TRBJ2-3; tentatively, D is TRBD1 or TRBD2 (5 bases each). Germline CDR1 SGHNT, CDR2 YYREEE (reference sequence). V lost 4 bases and J lost 2, with 17 bases in between. This CDR3 has 16 amino acids. The CDR3 bases are TGTGCCAGCAGCGTTCAGGGACGGGGCCTCACAGATACGCAGTATTTT. Its protein is CASSVQGRGLTDTQYF.

This clonotype was counted ten times or more. Germline is not matched at one junction end, which may reflect a read error. The chain combines TRBV12-3 or TRBV12-4 with TRBJ1-6; D possibly corresponds to TRBD1 (5 bases). The length of the CDR3 is 15 residues. For the CDR3, the DNA is TGTGCCAGCACCATGACAGCCTCCAATAATTCACCCCTCCACTTT. Residues: CASTMTASNNSPLHF.

In its sample, this clonotype was seen a few times. This sequence joins TRBV30 and TRBJ1-3; D gene unclear. The CDR3 is made up of 13 amino acids. CDR1 and CDR2 from the germline V gene are GTSNPN and SVGIG (reference sequence). Trimming left V 1 base short and J 2 bases short, with 6 bases between. CDR3 region: CAWSDLTGNTIYF. CDR3 coding DNA: TGTGCCTGGAGTGATCTTACTGGAAACACCATATATTTT.

In this sample, this clonotype turned up many times. This chain connects TRBV2 to TRBJ2-7; D ambiguous. V was cut by 1 base and J by 6 bases, with 7 bases left in between. Germline loops: CDR1 SNHLY, CDR2 FYNNEI. The CDR3 extends over 12 amino acids. The CDR3 DNA reads TGTGCCAGCAGTGAAGGGGGTATCGAGCAGTACTTC. Translation gives CASSEGGIEQYF.

This clonotype showed up just a few times. This chain connects TRBV20-1 to TRBJ2-1; no firm D call. V was cut by 4 bases and J by 9 bases, with 7 bases left in between. Germline CDR1 is DFQATT and CDR2 is SNEGSKA (reference sequence). The CDR3 consists of 10 residues. CDR3 DNA sequence: TGCAGTGCTATTTCGGGTGAGCAGTTCTTC. Its protein product is CSAISGEQFF.

This clonotype was detected many times. The genes are TRBV20-1 and TRBJ2-3; 9 nucleotides match TRBD2. Germline V gene lookup returns CDR1 DFQATT and CDR2 SNEGSKA (reference sequence). This CDR3 has 15 amino acids. Trimming at V came to 6 bases and at J to 0 bases, leaving 7 bases not matched to a gene. CDR3 sequence reads: CSALLAGVSTDTQYF. CDR3 DNA sequence: TGCAGTGCCCTCTTAGCGGGAGTGAGCACAGATACGCAGTATTTT.

Ten or more counts support this clonotype. The chain uses TRBV27 and TRBJ2-7; D is possibly TRBD2 (7 bases). CDR1 is MNHEY, CDR2 SMNVEV, per germline (reference sequence). This CDR3 is built from 14 residues. With 0 bases removed from V and 3 bases from J, the gap between germline ends came to 9 bases. The CDR3 here is CASSLSGGGYEQYF. CDR3 in DNA: TGTGCCAGCAGTTTATCGGGAGGGGGCTACGAGCAGTACTTC.

This clonotype occurred many times. In DNA, the CDR3 is TGTGCCATCAGTATAACAGGGGGCCGGGGTGAAGCTTTCTTT. This translates into CAISITGGRGEAFF. The V and J genes are TRBV10-3 and TRBJ1-1; 9 bases map to TRBD1. The CDR3 runs to 14 residues. V shed 5 bases and J 7 bases; nucleotides not matched to a gene: 8. Germline V gene sequence: CDR1 ENHRY, CDR2 SYGVKD.

Ten or more counts support this clonotype. The V and J genes are TRBV10-1 and TRBJ2-3; D may be TRBD2 (5 bases). This CDR3 region has 14 residues. Germline V gives CDR1 WNHNN, CDR2 SYGVQD (reference sequence). V was clipped by 4 bases and J by 0 bases, with 8 bases between them. CDR3 region: CASSGGGSTDTQYF. The DNA for the CDR3 is TGCGCCAGCAGTGGAGGCGGGAGCACAGATACGCAGTATTTT.

This clonotype was counted ten times or more. CDR3 coding DNA: TGTGCCAGCGAGGGGCAGGGACGGTCAGAGACCCAGTACTTC. This translates into CASEGQGRSETQYF. The chain links TRBV25-1 to TRBJ2-5, with D possibly being TRBD1 or TRBD2 (5 bases each). Germline values: CDR1 MGHDK, CDR2 SYGVNS. Trimming cost V 8 bases and J 4 bases, with 17 bases left between them. The CDR3 has 14 residues.

In its sample, this clonotype was seen many times. J is TRBJ2-1 and V is TRBV29-1; TRBD2 agrees at 11 bases. Germline values: CDR1 SQVTM, CDR2 ANQGSEA. Trimming at V came to 1 base and at J to 7 bases, leaving 3 bases not matched to a gene. The CDR3 runs 14 residues. CDR3 sequence (DNA): TGCAGCGTTGAAGCTAGCGGGAGGACGAATGAGCAGTTCTTC. Protein: CSVEASGRTNEQFF.

There are a few counts of this clonotype. This sequence joins TRBV12-5 and TRBJ1-3; D uncertain. CDR1 and CDR2 (germline): LGHNT, FRNRAP. The CDR3 is 15 residues long. Trimming left V 3 bases short and J 2 bases short, with 11 bases between. The CDR3 DNA sequence: TGTGCTAGTGGTTTAGGTCCACCCGCTGGAAACACCATATATTTT. Translated: CASGLGPPAGNTIYF.

There are many counts of this clonotype. The V gene is TRBV2, the J gene TRBJ2-2; the match to TRBD2 covers 8 bases. CDR1 is SNHLY and CDR2 is FYNNEI in the germline V gene. V dropped 7 bases and J dropped 7; count of bases not matched to a gene: 8. CDR3 length: 14 amino acids. The CDR3 DNA reads TGTGCCAGCAACGAAGCGGGAGAGGTCGGGGAGCTGTTTTTT. It codes for CASNEAGEVGELFF.

The chain joins TRBV6-2 or TRBV6-3 to TRBJ2-1, with unresolved D. CDR1 and CDR2 from the germline V gene are MNHEY and SVGEGT. Trimming took 5 bases from V and 7 from J, leaving 15 bases between them. This CDR3 is built from 14 residues. CDR3 coding DNA: TGTGCCAGCAGTACAACGGGTTTAGGGAATGAGCAGTTCTTC. It yields the protein CASSTTGLGNEQFF.

The table lists this clonotype with many counts. V is TRBV5-1 and J is TRBJ2-5; D is unclear. The CDR3 is made up of 15 amino acids. The germline CDR1 and CDR2 sequences are SGHRS and YFSETQ. V was pared by 4 bases and J by 1 base, with 14 bases between. The CDR3 bases are TGCGCCAGCAGCCCGGTTAGCTTACCCCAAGAGACCCAGTACTTC. This codes for CASSPVSLPQETQYF.

The chain is built from TRBV6-1 and TRBJ1-4; D perhaps matches TRBD1 (5 bases). The germline V and J ends were trimmed by 9 bases and 6 bases, with 11 bases remaining between them. Germline V lookup: CDR1 MNHNS, CDR2 SASEGT. The CDR3 runs to 12 residues. CDR3 sequence: CASQGDHEKLFF. CDR3 DNA: TGTGCCAGTCAAGGGGATCATGAAAAACTGTTTTTT.

There are a few counts of this clonotype. The chain joins TRBV5-4 to TRBJ2-1; maybe TRBD1 (5 bases). Germline CDR1 is SGHNT and CDR2 is YYREEE (reference sequence). The V end lost 4 bases, the J end lost 9 bases, and 8 bases lay between the germline ends. The length of the CDR3 is 11 residues. The CDR3 DNA reads TGTGCCAGCAGCAAAGGGGTTGAGCAGTTCTTC. This sequence encodes CASSKGVEQFF. Based on the CDR3 plus reference TRBV5-4 and TRBJ2-1, the full variable domain is ETGVTQSPTHLIKTRGQQVTLRCSSQSGHNTVSWYQQALGQGPQFIFQYYREEENGRGNFPPRFSGLQFPNYSSELNVNALELDDSALYLCASSKGVEQFFGPGTRLTVL.

This clonotype was recorded many times. The rearrangement uses TRBV29-1 and TRBJ1-1, with a weak D call TRBD1 (5 bases). In germline, CDR1 is SQVTM, CDR2 ANQGSEA. Trimming removed 0 bases at V and 5 bases at J, with 22 bases between. The CDR3 spans 17 residues. The CDR3 loop reads CSVEDLSLGVMSTEAFF. DNA of the CDR3: TGCAGCGTTGAAGATCTTTCCCTGGGGGTCATGAGTACTGAAGCTTTCTTT.

The CDR3 coding sequence is TGTGCCAGCAGCCCCCTTAGAAGTGGGAATGAGCAGTTCTTC. This encodes CASSPLRSGNEQFF. This chain links TRBV7-9 with TRBJ2-1; D unclear. The germline V gene encodes CDR1 SEHNR and CDR2 FQNEAQ (reference sequence). This CDR3 comprises 14 residues. V was cut by 5 bases and J by 7 bases, with 15 bases left in between.

This clonotype was detected ten times or more. The rearrangement uses TRBV5-6 and TRBJ1-1; D possibly corresponds to TRBD1 (5 bases). V lost 3 bases and J 11 bases, leaving 17 bases between the germline ends. The CDR3 contains 13 residues. CDR1 is SGHDT, CDR2 YYEEEE, per germline. The CDR3 bases are TGTGCCAGCAGCTACGGGGACCCAAGGCGCGCTTTCTTT. It specifies CASSYGDPRRAFF.

The chain carries TRBV5-5 and TRBJ1-5; D gene unclear. Germline CDR1 is SGHKS and CDR2 is YYEKEE (reference sequence). V dropped 2 bases and J dropped 3 bases, with 18 bases sitting between them. This CDR3 is 17 amino acids long. CDR3 residues: CASSFTLRAIPNQPQHF. The CDR3 coding sequence is TGTGCCAGCAGCTTTACTCTCCGGGCGATACCCAATCAGCCCCAGCATTTT. Supplemented by reference TRBV5-5 and TRBJ1-5, the full variable domain reads DAGVTQSPTHLIKTRGQQVTLRCSPISGHKSVSWYQQVLGQGPQFIFQYYEKEERGRGNFPDRFSARQFPNYSSELNVNALLLGDSALYLCASSFTLRAIPNQPQHFGDGTRLSIL.

This clonotype was seen at least ten times. The chain is built from TRBV27 and TRBJ1-4, with 10 bases lining up with TRBD1. Germline V lookup: CDR1 MNHEY, CDR2 SMNVEV (reference sequence). The CDR3 consists of 17 residues. J gave up 1 base and V 6 bases, and 8 bases lay outside the gene matches. CDR3 sequence: CASSSRGTGVTNEKLFF. DNA of the CDR3: TGTGCCAGCAGCTCGCGAGGGACAGGGGTAACTAATGAAAAACTGTTTTTT.

This clonotype was recorded many times. The J gene is TRBJ2-1, the V gene TRBV5-1; D uncertain. CDR3 length: 15 residues. The germline V gene encodes CDR1 SGHRS and CDR2 YFSETQ. Trimming left V 2 bases short and J 0 bases short, with 9 bases between. Written as DNA, the CDR3 is TGCGCCAGCAGCTTTTATGGTAGCTCCTACAATGAGCAGTTCTTC. It is translated as CASSFYGSSYNEQFF.

The chain uses TRBV14 and TRBJ1-5; the D is unclear. Germline CDR1 and CDR2: SGHDN and FVKESK. V lost 4 bases to trimming and J lost 3 bases, with 16 bases between them. The CDR3 is made up of 16 amino acids. CDR3 residues: CASSRVQVKLNQPQHF. CDR3 bases: TGTGCCAGCAGCCGGGTGCAGGTGAAACTCAATCAGCCCCAGCATTTT.

V and J are TRBV5-1 and TRBJ1-2, with 7 bases that match TRBD1. Trimming cost V 4 bases and J 2 bases; bases outside gene matches: 8. CDR1 is SGHRS and CDR2 is YFSETQ in the germline V gene. The CDR3 covers 15 residues. CDR3 sequence: CASSDPRGQNYGYTF. Written as DNA, the CDR3 is TGCGCCAGCAGCGACCCTAGGGGACAGAACTATGGCTACACCTTC.

This clonotype was recorded many times. The rearrangement joins TRBV20-1 to TRBJ2-7; 8 bases match TRBD1. This CDR3 has 14 amino acids. Trimming took 4 bases from V and 6 from J; bases not matched to a gene: 11. CDR1 DFQATT and CDR2 SNEGSKA come from the germline V gene (reference sequence). The CDR3 nucleotides read TGCAGTGCTACCCAGCCCGGACAGGGCATCGAGCAGTACTTC. Protein: CSATQPGQGIEQYF.